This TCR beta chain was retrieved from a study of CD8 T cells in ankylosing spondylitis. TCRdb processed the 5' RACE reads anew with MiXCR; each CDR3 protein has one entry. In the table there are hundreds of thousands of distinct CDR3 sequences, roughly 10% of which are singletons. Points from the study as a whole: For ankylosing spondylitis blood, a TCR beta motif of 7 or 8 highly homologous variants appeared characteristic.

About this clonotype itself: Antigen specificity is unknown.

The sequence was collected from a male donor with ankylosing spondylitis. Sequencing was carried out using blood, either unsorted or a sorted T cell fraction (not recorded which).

As DNA, the CDR3 is TGCGCCAGCAGCTCCGACAGGGTAACCAATACGCAGTATTTT. This codes for CASSSDRVTNTQYF. V is TRBV5-1 and J is TRBJ2-3, with 7 bases identical to TRBD1. V was pared by 3 bases and J by 7 bases, with 8 bases of the junction left unmatched. CDR1 and CDR2 (germline): SGHRS, YFSETQ. This CDR3 is built from 14 residues.